The 2 T cell receptor beta chains presented below share a single source sample, sequenced in a study of shared clonotypes between healthy human individuals. Method: immunoSEQ multiplex PCR; TCRdb's copy keeps in-frame clones and lacks some. The table includes about 2.3 million clones, 85% to 95% detected once. Source material: naive CD4+ T cells from PBMCs. Documented subset: CD45RA+ positively selected. Receptors were obtained from a man between 18 and 35 years old in good health. Some clones in this sample may be carry-over from other donors' samples.

The chain carries TRBV6-1 and TRBJ2-3; 10 nucleotides agree with TRBD1. J was trimmed by 2 bases and V by 5 bases; bases with no gene match: 4. The CDR3 spans 15 residues. The germline CDR1 and CDR2 sequences are MNHNS and SASEGT. The CDR3 DNA follows: TGTGCCAGCAGTAGACAGGGGGCGCTCACAGATACGCAGTATTTT. Translating it yields CASSRQGALTDTQYF.

V gene TRBV28 combines with J gene TRBJ2-7; maybe TRBD2 (6 bases). The CDR3 has 18 amino acids. Trimming left V 8 bases short and J 3 bases short, with 29 bases between. Germline CDR1 and CDR2: MDHEN and SYDVKM. This chain's CDR3 is CASPRGARDLGLFYEQYF. The CDR3 DNA is TGTGCCAGCCCCCGGGGCGCTCGCGATCTGGGACTCTTCTACGAGCAGTACTTC.